This T cell receptor beta chain was profiled in a study of CD8+CD57+ T cells in acquired aplastic anemia. Sequencing involved patients with CD8+CD57+ cell expansion previously shown by flow cytometry. The CDR3 length is 14 residues. V lost 3 bases to trimming and J lost 5 bases, with 11 bases between them. Germline V lookup: CDR1 ENHRY, CDR2 SYGVKD. This clonotype was counted only a few times. Genomic DNA, the template, was used for profiling of the TCR beta VDJ and CDR3. TCRdb fed the reads into MiXCR, producing one record per CDR3 protein. In the table there are over 150,000 distinct CDR3 sequences, more than 60% of which are singletons.

The chain has TRBV10-3 and TRBJ1-5; D is perhaps TRBD1 (5 bases). The receptor was derived from a human donor with aplastic anemia. Sequencing was carried out using sorted CD4+, CD8+, or CD8+CD57+ T cells (not recorded which) from PBMCs. The CDR3 sequence: CAISDDSLYQPQHF. Here the CDR3 DNA reads TGTGCCATCAGTGACGACAGCCTCTATCAGCCCCAGCATTTT.